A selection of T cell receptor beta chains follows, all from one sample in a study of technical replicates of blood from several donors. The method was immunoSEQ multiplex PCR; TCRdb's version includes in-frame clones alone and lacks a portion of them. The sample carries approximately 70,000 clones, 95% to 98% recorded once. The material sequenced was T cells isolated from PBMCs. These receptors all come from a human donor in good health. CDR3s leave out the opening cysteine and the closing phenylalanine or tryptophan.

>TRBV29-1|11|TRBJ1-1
SSRTSMNTEAF
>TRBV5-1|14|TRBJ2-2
ASSPRDRPNTGELF
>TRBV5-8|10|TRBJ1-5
ASSNGGQPQH
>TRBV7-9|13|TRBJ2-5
ASSPKLTGSETQY
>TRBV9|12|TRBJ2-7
ASSSYGTTYEQY
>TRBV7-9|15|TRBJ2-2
ASSFPTGTGGIGELF
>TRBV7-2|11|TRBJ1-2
ASSATRAHGYT
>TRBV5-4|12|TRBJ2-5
ASLDSTYQETQY
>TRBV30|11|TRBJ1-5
AWSVQVDQPQH
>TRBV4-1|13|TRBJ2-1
ASSQDKTGRDEQF
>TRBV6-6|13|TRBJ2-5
ASSRPGTTKETQY
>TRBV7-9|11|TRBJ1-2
ASSQLAGDGYT
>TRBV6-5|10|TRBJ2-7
ASSTQGNEQY
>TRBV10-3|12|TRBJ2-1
AISELASYNEQF
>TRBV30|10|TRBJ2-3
AWSLSTDTQY
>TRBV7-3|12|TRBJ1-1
ASSRQGRNTEAF
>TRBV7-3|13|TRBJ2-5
ASSMTGTGFETQY
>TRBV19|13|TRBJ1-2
ASSIFGSLAHGYT
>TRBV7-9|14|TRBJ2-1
ASSQNQGLADNEQF
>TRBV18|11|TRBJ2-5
ASSPAGQETQY
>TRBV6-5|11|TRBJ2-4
ASGTGEGSIQY
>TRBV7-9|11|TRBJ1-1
ASSFLGGIEAF
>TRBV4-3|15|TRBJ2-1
ASSQRSLADSYNEQF
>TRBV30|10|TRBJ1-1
AWVQGNTEAF
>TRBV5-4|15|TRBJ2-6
ASNPGQGDSGANVLT
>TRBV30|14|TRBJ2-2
AWRPQGGKNTGELF
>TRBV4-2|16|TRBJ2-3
ASSQGRLAGAVTDTQY
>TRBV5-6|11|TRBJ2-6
ASSQDRGNVLT
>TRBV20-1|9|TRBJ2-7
SVIRVYEQY
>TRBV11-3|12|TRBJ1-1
ASRSYLESTEAF
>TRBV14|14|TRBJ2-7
ASSQVSWRGPLEQY
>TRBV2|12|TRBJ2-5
ASRGHPGGETQY
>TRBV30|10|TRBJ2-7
AWSGHIPEQY
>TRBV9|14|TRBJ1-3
ASSPSGDRAGNTIY
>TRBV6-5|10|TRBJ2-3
ASTGGTDTQY
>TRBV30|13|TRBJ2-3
AWSVRRVLTDTQY
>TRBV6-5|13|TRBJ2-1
ASSLSGRVHNEQF
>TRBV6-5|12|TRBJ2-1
ASSSAGLDGEQF
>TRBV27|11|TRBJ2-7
ASSFSSDYEQY
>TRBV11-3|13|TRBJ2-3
ASSPRGGWTDTQY
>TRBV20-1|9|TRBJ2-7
SAKLAGEQY
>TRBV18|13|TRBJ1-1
ASSPLQGRDTEAF